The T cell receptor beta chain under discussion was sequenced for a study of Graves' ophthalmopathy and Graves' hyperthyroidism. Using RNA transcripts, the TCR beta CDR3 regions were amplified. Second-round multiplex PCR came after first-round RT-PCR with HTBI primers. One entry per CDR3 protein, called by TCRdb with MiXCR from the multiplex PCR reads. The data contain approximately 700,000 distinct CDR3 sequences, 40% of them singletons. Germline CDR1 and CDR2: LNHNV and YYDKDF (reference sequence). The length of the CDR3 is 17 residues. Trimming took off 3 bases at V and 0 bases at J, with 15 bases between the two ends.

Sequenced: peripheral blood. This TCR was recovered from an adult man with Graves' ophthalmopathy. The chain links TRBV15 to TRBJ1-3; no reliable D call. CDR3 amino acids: CATSSFLGHLSGNTIYF. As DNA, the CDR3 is TGTGCCACCAGCAGTTTTTTGGGTCACCTCTCTGGAAACACCATATATTTT.